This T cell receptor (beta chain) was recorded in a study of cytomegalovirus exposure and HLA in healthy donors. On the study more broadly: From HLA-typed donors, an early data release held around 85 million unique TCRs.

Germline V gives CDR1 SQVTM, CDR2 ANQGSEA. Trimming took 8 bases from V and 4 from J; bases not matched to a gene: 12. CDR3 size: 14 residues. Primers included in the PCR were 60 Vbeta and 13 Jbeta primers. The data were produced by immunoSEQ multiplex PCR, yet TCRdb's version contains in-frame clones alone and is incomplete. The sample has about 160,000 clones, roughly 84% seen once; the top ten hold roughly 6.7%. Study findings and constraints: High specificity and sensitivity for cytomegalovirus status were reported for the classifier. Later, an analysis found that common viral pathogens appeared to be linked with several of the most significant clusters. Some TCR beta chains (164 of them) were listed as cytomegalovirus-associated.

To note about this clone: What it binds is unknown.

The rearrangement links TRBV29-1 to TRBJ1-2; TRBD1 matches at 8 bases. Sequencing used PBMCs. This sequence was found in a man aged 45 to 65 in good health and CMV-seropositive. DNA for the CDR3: TGCAGCATTATTTCCGGGACAGGTCCCTATGGCTACACCTTC. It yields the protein CSIISGTGPYGYTF.